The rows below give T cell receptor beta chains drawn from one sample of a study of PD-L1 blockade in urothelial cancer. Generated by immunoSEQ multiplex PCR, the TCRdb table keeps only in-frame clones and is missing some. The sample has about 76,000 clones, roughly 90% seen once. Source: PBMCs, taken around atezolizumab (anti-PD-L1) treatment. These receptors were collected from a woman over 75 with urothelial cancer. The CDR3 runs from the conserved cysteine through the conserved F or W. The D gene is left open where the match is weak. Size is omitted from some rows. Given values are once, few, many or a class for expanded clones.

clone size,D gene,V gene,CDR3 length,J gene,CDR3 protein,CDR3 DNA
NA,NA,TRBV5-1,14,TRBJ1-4,CASRGGTRNEKLFF,TGCGCCAGCCGGGGAGGCACACGTAATGAAAAACTGTTTTTT
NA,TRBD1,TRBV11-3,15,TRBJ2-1,CASSSGQGIHNEQFF,TGTGCCAGCAGCTCGGGACAGGGTATTCACAATGAGCAGTTCTTC
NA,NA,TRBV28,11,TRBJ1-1,CASSFWREAFF,TGTGCCAGCAGTTTTTGGCGGGAAGCTTTCTTT
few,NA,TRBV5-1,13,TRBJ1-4,CASRAGLDEKLFF,TGCGCCAGCCGCGCAGGGTTGGATGAAAAACTGTTTTTT
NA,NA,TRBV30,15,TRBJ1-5,CAWSVAGQHNQPQHF,TGTGCCTGGAGTGTAGCCGGACAACACAATCAGCCCCAGCATTTT
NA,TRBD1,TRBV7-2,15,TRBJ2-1,CASSLTGGNNYEQFF,TGTGCCAGCAGCTTAACAGGGGGTAATAATTATGAGCAGTTCTTC
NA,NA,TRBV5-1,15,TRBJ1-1,CASSLEVWSGPEAFF,TGCGCCAGCAGCTTGGAGGTTTGGAGTGGCCCTGAAGCTTTCTTT
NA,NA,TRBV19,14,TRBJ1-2,CASSLLDSPYGYTF,TGTGCCAGTAGTCTTCTGGACAGCCCCTATGGCTACACCTTC
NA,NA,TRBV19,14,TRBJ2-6,CASSSPGSPGVLTF,TGTGCCAGTAGTAGTCCGGGGTCCCCCGGCGTCCTGACTTTC
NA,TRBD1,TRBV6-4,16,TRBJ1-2,CASSDTVTGFDYGYTF,TGTGCCAGCAGTGACACAGTGACAGGGTTTGATTATGGCTACACCTTC
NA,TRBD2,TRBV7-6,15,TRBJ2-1,CASSPGTSGSYEQFF,TGTGCCAGCAGCCCGGGGACTAGCGGGAGCTATGAGCAGTTCTTC
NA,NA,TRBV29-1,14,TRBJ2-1,CSVGDPGKRNEQFF,TGCAGCGTTGGGGATCCGGGAAAAAGGAATGAGCAGTTCTTC
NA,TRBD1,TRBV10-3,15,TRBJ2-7,CAISGRQGMSSEQYF,TGTGCCATCAGTGGGCGACAGGGCATGAGCTCCGAGCAGTACTTC
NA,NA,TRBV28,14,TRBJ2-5,CASKAGQTQETQYF,TGTGCCAGCAAGGCCGGACAGACCCAAGAGACCCAGTACTTC
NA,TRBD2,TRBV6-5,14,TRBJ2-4,CASSPLAGGDIQYF,TGTGCCAGCAGTCCCCTAGCGGGAGGGGACATTCAGTACTTC
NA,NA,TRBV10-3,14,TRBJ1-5,CAISGEFSNQPQHF,TGTGCCATCAGTGGGGAGTTTAGCAATCAGCCCCAGCATTTT
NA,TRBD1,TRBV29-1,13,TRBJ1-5,CSVGRGGDQPQHF,TGCAGCGTTGGTCGAGGGGGCGATCAGCCCCAGCATTTT
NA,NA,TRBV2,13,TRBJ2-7,CASTQQRQNEQYF,TGTGCCAGCACTCAGCAGAGACAGAACGAGCAGTACTTC
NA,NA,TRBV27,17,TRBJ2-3,CASSLGSGRGSTDTQYF,TGTGCCAGCAGTTTAGGATCTGGAAGGGGAAGCACAGATACGCAGTATTTT
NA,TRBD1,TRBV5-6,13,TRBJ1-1,CASSQDRAAEAFF,TGTGCCAGCAGCCAAGACAGGGCGGCTGAAGCTTTCTTT
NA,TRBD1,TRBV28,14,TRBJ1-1,CASSSIGQGPEAFF,TGTGCCAGCAGTTCCATCGGACAGGGCCCTGAAGCTTTCTTT
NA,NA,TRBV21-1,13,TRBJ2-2,CASSDRGGGELFF,TGTGCCAGCAGCGACAGGGGTGGCGGGGAGCTGTTTTTT
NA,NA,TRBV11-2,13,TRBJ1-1,CASSLDLGTEAFF,TGTGCCAGCAGCTTAGATCTCGGGACAGAAGCTTTCTTT
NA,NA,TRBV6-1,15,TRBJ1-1,CASRPVGGGDTEAFF,TGTGCCAGCAGGCCCGTGGGAGGAGGGGACACTGAAGCTTTCTTT
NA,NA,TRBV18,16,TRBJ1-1,CASSPFEAAMNTEAFF,TGTGCCAGCTCACCTTTCGAGGCGGCCATGAACACTGAAGCTTTCTTT
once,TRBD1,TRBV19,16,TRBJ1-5,CASSEPGTDNNQPQHF,TGTGCCAGTAGTGAGCCGGGGACAGACAACAATCAGCCCCAGCATTTT
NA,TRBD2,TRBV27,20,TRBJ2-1,CASSLHPSSGRLSSYNEQFF,TGTGCCAGCAGTTTACACCCCTCTAGCGGGAGATTAAGCTCCTACAATGAGCAGTTCTTC
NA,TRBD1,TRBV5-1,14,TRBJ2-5,CASSFNTGGETQYF,TGCGCCAGCAGCTTTAATACAGGGGGAGAGACCCAGTACTTC
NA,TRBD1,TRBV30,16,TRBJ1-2,CAWSPGTGGGRRGYTF,TGTGCCTGGAGTCCAGGGACAGGGGGAGGCCGCCGAGGCTACACCTTC
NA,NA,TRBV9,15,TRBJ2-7,CASSVAWGETYEQYF,TGTGCCAGCAGCGTAGCCTGGGGGGAGACCTACGAGCAGTACTTC
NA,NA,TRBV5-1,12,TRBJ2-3,CASRPEADTQYF,TGCGCCAGCAGGCCGGAGGCAGATACGCAGTATTTT
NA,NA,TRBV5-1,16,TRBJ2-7,CASSLVLGPSSYEQYF,TGCGCCAGCAGCTTGGTACTGGGGCCGAGCTCCTACGAGCAGTACTTC
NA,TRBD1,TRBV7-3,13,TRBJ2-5,CASSQGQGETQYF,TGTGCCAGCAGCCAAGGACAGGGAGAGACCCAGTACTTC
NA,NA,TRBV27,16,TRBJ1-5,CASSFRGDLSNQPQHF,TGTGCCAGCAGTTTCCGGGGGGACCTTAGCAATCAGCCCCAGCATTTT
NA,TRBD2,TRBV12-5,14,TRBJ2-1,CASASGSSYNEQFF,TGTGCTAGTGCCAGCGGGAGCTCCTACAATGAGCAGTTCTTC
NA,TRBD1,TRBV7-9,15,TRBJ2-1,CASSLGQGAGNEQFF,TGTGCCAGCAGCTTAGGACAGGGGGCTGGCAATGAGCAGTTCTTC